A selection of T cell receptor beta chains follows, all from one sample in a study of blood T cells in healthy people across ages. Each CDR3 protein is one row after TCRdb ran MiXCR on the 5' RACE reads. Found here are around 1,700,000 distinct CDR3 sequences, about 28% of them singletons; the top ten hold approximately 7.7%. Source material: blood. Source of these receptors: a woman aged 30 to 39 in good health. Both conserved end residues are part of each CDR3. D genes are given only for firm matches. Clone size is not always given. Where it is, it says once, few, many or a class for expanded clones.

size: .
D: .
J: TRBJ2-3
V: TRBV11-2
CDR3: CASSLELARDTQYF
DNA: TGTGCCAGCAGCTTAGAACTAGCAAGAGATACGCAGTATTTT

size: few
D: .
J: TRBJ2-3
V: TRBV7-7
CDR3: CASSASLGSSDTQYF
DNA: TGTGCCAGCAGCGCCTCCCTTGGTTCGTCAGATACGCAGTATTTT

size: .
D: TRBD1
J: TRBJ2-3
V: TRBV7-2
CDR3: CASSLDRAYTDTQYF
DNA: TGTGCCAGCAGCCTAGACAGGGCATACACAGATACGCAGTATTTT

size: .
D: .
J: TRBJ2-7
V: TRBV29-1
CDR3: CSVTWTGLEQYF
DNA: TGCAGCGTGACATGGACCGGCCTCGAGCAGTACTTC

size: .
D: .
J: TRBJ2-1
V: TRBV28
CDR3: CANSLGREQFF
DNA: TGTGCCAACAGCCTGGGTCGTGAGCAGTTCTTC

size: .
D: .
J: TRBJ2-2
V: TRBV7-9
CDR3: CASRRDTTNTGELFF
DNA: TGTGCCAGCAGGCGAGACACTACGAACACCGGGGAGCTGTTTTTT

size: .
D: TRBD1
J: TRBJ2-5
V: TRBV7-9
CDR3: CASGTGQEASETQYF
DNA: TGTGCCAGCGGGACAGGGCAGGAGGCATCGGAGACCCAGTACTTC

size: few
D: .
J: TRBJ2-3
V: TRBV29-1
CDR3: CSVPPPSSAGRTSTDTQYF
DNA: TGCAGCGTTCCTCCCCCCTCGTCAGCGGGTAGGACTAGCACAGATACGCAGTATTTT

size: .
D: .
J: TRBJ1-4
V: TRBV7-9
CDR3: CASSLRGLTQGEKLFF
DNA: TGTGCCAGCAGCTTACGAGGTCTGACACAAGGTGAAAAACTGTTTTTT

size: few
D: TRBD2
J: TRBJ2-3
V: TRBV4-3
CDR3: CASSQDPGGTQYF
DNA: TGCGCCAGCAGCCAAGACCCGGGGGGTACGCAGTATTTT

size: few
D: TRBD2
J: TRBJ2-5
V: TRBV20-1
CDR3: CSAGGGRGETQYF
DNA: TGCAGTGCTGGGGGGGGTCGGGGAGAGACCCAGTACTTC

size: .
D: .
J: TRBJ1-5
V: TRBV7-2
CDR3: CASSLLTQGPNQPQHF
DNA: TGTGCCAGCAGCTTATTGACCCAGGGACCCAATCAGCCCCAGCATTTT

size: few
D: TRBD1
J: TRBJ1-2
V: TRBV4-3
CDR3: CASSQAGTANYGYTF
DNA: TGCGCCAGCAGCCAAGCTGGGACAGCCAACTATGGCTACACCTTC

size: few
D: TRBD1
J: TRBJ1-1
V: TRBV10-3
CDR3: CAISAGQGMTEAFF
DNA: TGTGCCATCAGTGCGGGACAGGGGATGACTGAAGCTTTCTTT

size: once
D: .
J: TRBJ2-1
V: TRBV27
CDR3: CASSFRRGFYDEQFF
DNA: TGTGCCAGCAGTTTCCGCAGGGGTTTTTACGATGAGCAGTTCTTC

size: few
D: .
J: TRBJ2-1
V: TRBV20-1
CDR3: CSASAFDNEQFF
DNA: TGCAGTGCTAGTGCCTTTGACAATGAGCAGTTCTTC

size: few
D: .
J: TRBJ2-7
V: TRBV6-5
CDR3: CASSYYGSTKEQYF
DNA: TGTGCCAGCAGTTACTACGGCAGCACAAAGGAGCAGTACTTC

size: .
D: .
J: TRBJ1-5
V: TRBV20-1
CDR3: CSARRGSGQPQHF
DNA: TGCAGTGCTAGGAGGGGGTCTGGGCAGCCCCAGCATTTT

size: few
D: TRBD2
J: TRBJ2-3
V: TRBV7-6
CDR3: CASSLALGTSGTDTQYF
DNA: TGTGCCAGCAGCTTAGCGTTGGGGACTAGCGGCACAGATACGCAGTATTTT

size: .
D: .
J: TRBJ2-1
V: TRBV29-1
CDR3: CSVEESVERFF
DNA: TGCAGCGTTGAAGAATCGGTAGAACGGTTCTTC

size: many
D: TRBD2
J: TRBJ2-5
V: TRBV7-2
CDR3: CASSLATSGRMETQYF
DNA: TGTGCCAGCAGCTTAGCGACTAGCGGGAGAATGGAGACCCAGTACTTC

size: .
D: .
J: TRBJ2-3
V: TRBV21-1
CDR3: CASSKLAGATDTQYF
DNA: TGTGCCAGCAGCAAACTAGCGGGAGCCACAGATACGCAGTATTTT

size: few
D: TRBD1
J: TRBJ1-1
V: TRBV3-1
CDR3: CASSLSTGRGTEAFF
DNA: TGTGCCAGCAGCCTTTCGACAGGGCGGGGGACTGAAGCTTTCTTT

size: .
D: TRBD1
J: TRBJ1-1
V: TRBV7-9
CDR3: CASAETGINAEAFF
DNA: TGTGCCAGCGCTGAGACAGGGATCAACGCTGAAGCTTTCTTT

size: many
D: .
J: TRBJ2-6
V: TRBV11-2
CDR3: CASNPDSGANVLTF
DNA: TGTGCCAGCAACCCGGACTCTGGGGCCAACGTCCTGACTTTC

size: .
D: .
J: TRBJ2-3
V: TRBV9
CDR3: CASSVGVSGTDTQYF
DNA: TGTGCCAGCAGCGTAGGTGTTAGCGGCACAGATACGCAGTATTTT

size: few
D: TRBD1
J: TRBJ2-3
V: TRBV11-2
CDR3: CASSLQTGLSDTQYF
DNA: TGTGCCAGCAGCTTACAGACAGGGCTTTCAGATACGCAGTATTTT

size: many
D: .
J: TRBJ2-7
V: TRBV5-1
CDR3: CASSQQGEQYF
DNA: TGCGCCAGCAGCCAACAAGGGGAGCAGTACTTC

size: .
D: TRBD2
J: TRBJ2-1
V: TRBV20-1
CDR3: CSSSGRVGGGEQFF
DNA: TGCAGTTCAAGCGGGAGGGTCGGCGGCGGTGAGCAGTTCTTC

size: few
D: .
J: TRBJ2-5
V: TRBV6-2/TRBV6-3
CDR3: CASTLLGQPYGTQYF
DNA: TGTGCCAGCACCCTCCTTGGACAGCCTTATGGGACCCAGTACTTC

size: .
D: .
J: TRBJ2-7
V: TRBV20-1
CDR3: CSALGHYYEQYF
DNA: TGCAGTGCCCTCGGACACTACTACGAGCAGTACTTC

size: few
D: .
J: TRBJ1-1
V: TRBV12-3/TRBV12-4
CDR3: CASSPLVPNTEAFF
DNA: TGTGCCAGCAGTCCGCTGGTCCCGAACACTGAAGCTTTCTTT